The T cell receptor (beta chain) described here comes from a study of T cells expressing NK-cell markers. Study outcomes and limitations: Topping the CD3+CD56-NKG2C+ fraction as well were these clonotypes, in a handful of donors.

Germline lookup yields CDR1 SGHVS and CDR2 FQNEAQ. The CDR3 runs 14 residues. Libraries used 5'RACE template switching adding universal primer site and UMIs. No DNA is given; TCRdb re-called the 5' RACE reads and lists each CDR3 protein once. The sample data list 500,000 or so distinct CDR3 sequences. Points on this clonotype: No antigen is known for it.

This chain links TRBV7-8 with TRBJ1-4; no DNA is available, so the TRBD1 call from TCRdb remains unchecked. The sequence was collected from a man between 18 and 29 years old in good health. Sample: blood T cells: a sorted CD56 or NKG2C T cell subset, CD4+ or CD8+ T cells, or bulk PBMC T cells (not recorded which). The CDR3 reads CASSSKDSGEKLFF. Full variable domain (rest looked up from reference TRBV7-8 and TRBJ1-4): GAGVSQSPRYKVAKRGQDVALRCDPISGHVSLFWYQQALGQGPEFLTYFQNEAQLDKSGLPSDRFFAERPEGSVSTLKIQRTQQEDSAVYLCASSSKDSGEKLFFGSGTQLSVL.